This TCR beta chain was profiled in a study of tumor-infiltrating lymphocytes in primary liver carcinoma. About the research overall: The study reported T1-T3 N0M0 tumors spanning 4.2 to 10 cm. Samples had roughly 3.5 to 8 million productive TCRbeta reads, comparable between tissue types. General observations from the study: The 250 largest clones made up significantly more of tumor than blood repertoires (p = 0.039).

Notes on this clonotype: What it binds is not known. This may be a read error: a much more frequent sequence differs by one nucleotide.

Germline V gene lookup returns CDR1 SQVTM and CDR2 ANQGSEA. The CDR3 consists of 15 residues. The V end was cut by 4 bases, the J end by 0 bases, with 15 bases between. Germline DNA was also extracted, and blood RNA was taken from unsorted whole blood. Patients in the cohort were treatment-naive and living with chronic HBV infection. The input was around 530 ng total RNA; TCR beta cDNA was made from it with a constant-region primer. Libraries for TCR beta were built through three nested multiplex PCR rounds, which together made up a slightly modified ARM-PCR procedure. TRBV1-TRBV30 forward primers paired with a C-beta reverse primer drove the first two PCR rounds, roughly 10 cycles each. One entry per CDR3 protein results from TCRdb running MiXCR on the multiplex PCR reads. The sample has just over 300,000 distinct CDR3 sequences, approximately 54% seen once.

The chain recombines TRBV29-1 with TRBJ1-1, with D possibly being TRBD1 (5 bases). The sample comprised peripheral blood. The TCR originated in a woman under 40 with primary liver carcinoma and hepatitis B virus infection. The chain's CDR3 is CSVVDRQSLNTEAFF. CDR3 bases: TGCAGCGTTGTCGATAGACAGTCCCTGAACACTGAAGCTTTCTTT. The full variable domain, its missing parts supplied by reference TRBV29-1 and TRBJ1-1, is SAVISQKPSRDICQRGTSLTIQCQVDSQVTMMFWYRQQPGQSLTLIATANQGSEATYESGFVIDKFPISRPNLTFSTLTVSNMSPEDSSIYLCSVVDRQSLNTEAFFGQGTRLTVV.